The 18 T cell receptor beta chains given below trace back to one sample, sequenced in a study of cytomegalovirus exposure and HLA in healthy donors. The study ran its PCR with 60 Vbeta and 13 Jbeta primers. Clones were sequenced by immunoSEQ multiplex PCR, and TCRdb holds only the in-frame ones, with some missing. The table lists about 98,000 clones, more than 70% of them singletons. The sample comprised PBMCs. The source of these receptors is a man aged 18-30 years in good health and CMV-seropositive.

The chain recombines TRBV16 with TRBJ1-2; no reliable D call. The CDR3 is 12 amino acids. Germline V gene sequence: CDR1 KGHSY, CDR2 FQNENV. V was cut by 5 bases and J by 7 bases, with 11 bases left in between. The CDR3 loop is CASSVIYGGYTF. In nucleotides, the CDR3 is TGTGCCAGCAGCGTAATCTACGGTGGCTACACCTTC.

This clone was picked up a small number of times. The chain employs TRBV28 and TRBJ2-1; D is undetermined. V gave up 6 bases and J gave up 4 bases, with 10 bases separating them. CDR3 length: 13 amino acids. Germline V gives CDR1 MDHEN, CDR2 SYDVKM. CDR3 nucleotides: TGTGCCAGCAGGGATGACTCTTACAATGAGCAGTTCTTC. This sequence encodes CASRDDSYNEQFF.

The V gene is TRBV7-9, the J gene TRBJ2-2; tentative D call: TRBD1 (6 bases). CDR3 length: 16 residues. The germline V and J ends were trimmed by 4 bases and 4 bases, with 16 bases remaining between them. The germline CDR1 and CDR2 sequences are SEHNR and FQNEAQ (reference sequence). The CDR3: CASSSKNRVGTGELFF. In nucleotides, the CDR3 is TGTGCCAGCAGCTCCAAGAACAGGGTTGGCACCGGGGAGCTGTTTTTT.

The chain carries TRBV2 and TRBJ2-2, with 8 nucleotides matching TRBD1. From germline, CDR1 is SNHLY and CDR2 FYNNEI. J lost 6 bases, V lost 6 bases, and 9 bases had no gene match. The length of the CDR3 is 15 residues. This chain's CDR3 is CASSRTGTGPGELFF. The DNA for the CDR3 is TGTGCCAGCAGCCGCACCGGGACAGGCCCCGGGGAGCTGTTTTTT.

The chain combines TRBV6-6 with TRBJ2-7; 7 bases map to TRBD2. This CDR3 is built from 14 residues. V dropped 9 bases and J dropped 3; count of bases not matched to a gene: 11. CDR1 and CDR2 (germline): MNHNY, SVGAGI (reference sequence). The CDR3 DNA reads as TGTGCCAGTTCTCCTGGGGAGGGGCTCTACGAGCAGTACTTC. Residues: CASSPGEGLYEQYF.

V and J are TRBV7-3 and TRBJ2-2; 7 nucleotides match TRBD1. V lost 5 bases, J lost 5 bases, and 8 bases stayed unmatched. The CDR3 is 15 amino acids. CDR1 SGHTA and CDR2 FQGTGA come from the germline V gene. The CDR3 nucleotides are TGTGCCAGCAGCACAGGGGAATACGGAACCGGGGAGCTGTTTTTT. It encodes CASSTGEYGTGELFF.

The genes are TRBV6-1 and TRBJ1-2, with D perhaps matching TRBD1 (5 bases). Trimming removed 2 bases at V and 12 bases at J, with 10 bases between. CDR3 size: 11 residues. Germline CDR1 is MNHNS and CDR2 is SASEGT. The CDR3 DNA reads as TGTGCCAGCAGTGAATTCAGGGTACACACCTTC. This translates into CASSEFRVHTF.

CDR3 DNA sequence: TGCGGGGGGACTAGCGGATACAATGAGCAGTTCTTC. Translating it yields CGGTSGYNEQFF. V usage is TRBV29-1 and J usage is TRBJ2-1; 11 nucleotides align to TRBD2. The germline CDR1 and CDR2 sequences are SQVTM and ANQGSEA. The CDR3 loop spans 12 amino acids.

The rearrangement uses TRBV4-2 and TRBJ2-3, with a weak D call TRBD2 (6 bases). Trimming pared 0 bases from V and 0 bases from J, leaving 10 bases between. Looked up from germline, CDR1 is LGHNA and CDR2 is YNFKEQ. The CDR3 loop spans 16 amino acids. This CDR3 is CASSQETGTSTDTQYF. The CDR3 DNA is TGTGCCAGCAGCCAAGAGACCGGGACTAGCACAGATACGCAGTATTTT.

This clone was counted only a few times. The rearrangement joins TRBV5-3 to TRBJ1-4, with 7 bases that match TRBD1. TRBV5-3 is noted as an ORF with a role that remains uncertain. With 4 bases clipped from V and 9 bases from J, the junction kept 18 bases outside the gene matches. CDR3 length equals 17 residues. The CDR3 is CARSPKIRQARGQKLFF. For the CDR3, the DNA is TGTGCCAGAAGCCCCAAGATAAGACAGGCGAGGGGGCAAAAACTGTTTTTT.

This chain uses TRBV4-2 with TRBJ2-2; D is undetermined. V was pared by 4 bases and J by 5 bases, with 5 bases between. This CDR3 is built from 12 residues. The germline V gene has CDR1 LGHNA and CDR2 YNFKEQ. The CDR3 DNA reads TGTGCCAGCAGCCCCCAGACCGGGGAGCTGTTTTTT. Its protein is CASSPQTGELFF.

The chain joins TRBV15 to TRBJ2-2, with TRBD2 identical over 8 bases. The CDR3 is 15 amino acids. J lost 4 bases, V lost 8 bases, and 9 bases had no gene match. CDR1 and CDR2 (germline): LNHNV, YYDKDF (reference sequence). Here the CDR3 reads CATYRAGGSTGELFF. DNA of the CDR3: TGTGCCACCTATAGGGCGGGGGGATCCACCGGGGAGCTGTTTTTT.

This chain links TRBV6-5 with TRBJ1-4; D perhaps matches TRBD1 (6 bases). The V and J ends lost 0 bases and 8 bases respectively, with 13 bases between them. Germline V gene data show CDR1 as MNHEY and CDR2 as SVGAGI. CDR3 length: 15 amino acids. The CDR3 protein is CASSYSLQGWEKLFF. CDR3 DNA: TGTGCCAGCAGTTACTCGTTACAGGGATGGGAAAAACTGTTTTTT.

This clone appeared a few times. V and J are TRBV5-1 and TRBJ2-5; TRBD2 agrees at 13 bases. V dropped 4 bases and J dropped 5; count of bases not matched to a gene: 11. The CDR3 is made up of 17 amino acids. The germline CDR1 and CDR2 sequences are SGHRS and YFSETQ. CDR3 loop: CASSAPTSGGRQETQYF. Written as DNA, the CDR3 is TGCGCCAGCAGCGCGCCGACTAGCGGGGGGCGACAGGAGACCCAGTACTTC.

V usage is TRBV28 and J usage is TRBJ1-4, with a possible D match to TRBD1 (5 bases). CDR1 is MDHEN, CDR2 SYDVKM, per germline. Trimming removed 6 bases from V and 2 bases from J, with 13 bases in between. The CDR3 spans 15 residues. Here the CDR3 DNA reads TGTGCCAGCAGACCAACAGGCGTCACTAATGAAAAACTGTTTTTT. As protein: CASRPTGVTNEKLFF.

For this clone: The same CDR3 is also encoded by other DNA sequences in this sample. The gene calls are TRBV20-1 and TRBJ2-1; D is uncertain. V was cut by 5 bases and J by 5 bases, with 4 bases left in between. There are 10 residues in the CDR3. Germline V gives CDR1 DFQATT, CDR2 SNEGSKA (reference sequence). This CDR3 reads CSAPNNEQFF. CDR3 bases: TGCAGTGCTCCTAACAATGAGCAGTTCTTC.

The chain is built from TRBV7-2 and TRBJ2-7, with 8 bases identical to TRBD2. V gave up 5 bases and J gave up 2 bases; unmatched junction bases: 2. CDR1 SGHTA and CDR2 FQGNSA come from the germline V gene. This CDR3 region has 13 residues. The CDR3 DNA reads as TGTGCCAGCAGCAAGCGGGGGACCTACGAGCAGTACTTC. Translation gives CASSKRGTYEQYF.

As DNA, the CDR3 is TGCGCCAGCAGCTCGGGACAGGGGTTGGAGACCCAGTACTTC. It codes for CASSSGQGLETQYF. This chain links TRBV5-1 with TRBJ2-5; 10 bases line up with TRBD1. Germline V gene data show CDR1 as SGHRS and CDR2 as YFSETQ. CDR3 size: 14 residues. V trimming: 3 bases; J trimming: 5 bases; junction bases outside the gene matches: 4. The full variable domain, rest sourced from reference TRBV5-1 and TRBJ2-5, is KAGVTQTPRYLIKTRGQQVTLSCSPISGHRSVSWYQQTPGQGLQFLFEYFSETQRNKGNFPGRFSGRQFSNSRSEMNVSTLELGDSALYLCASSSGQGLETQYFGPGTRLLVL.